Listed below are T cell receptor beta chains from one sample, sequenced in a study of STAT5B mutations in CD4+ large granular lymphocyte leukemia. The repertoire was sequenced with immunoSEQ multiplex PCR; TCRdb's copy has only in-frame clones and lacks some. The sample lists over 20,000 clones; 80% to 85% were seen once. Sequenced sample: CD4+ T cells from blood buffy coats. These receptors all come from a human donor in good health. CDR3s include the opening cysteine and the closing phenylalanine or tryptophan. A D gene is named only where the DNA matches it firmly. The listing skips clone size in some rows; elsewhere it reads once, few, many or a size class.

size,V,J,D,DNA,CDR3
-,TRBV7-9,TRBJ2-7,-,TGTGCCAGCAGCGCCCGGGACGGCCCCTACGAGCAGTACTTC,CASSARDGPYEQYF
-,TRBV4-2,TRBJ1-1,-,TGTGCCAGCAGCCAAGATCTAGAGGGGTATACTGAAGCTTTCTTT,CASSQDLEGYTEAFF
-,TRBV2,TRBJ2-5,TRBD1,TGTGCCAGCAGTAAAGGGACAGATTCAGAGACCCAGTACTTC,CASSKGTDSETQYF
few,TRBV6-4,TRBJ1-1,TRBD1,TGTGCCAGCAGTAGGACAGGGAACACTGAAGCTTTCTTT,CASSRTGNTEAFF
-,TRBV6-5,TRBJ2-3,-,TGTGCCAGCAGTCAGGGAGCACACGGCACAGATACGCAGTATTTT,CASSQGAHGTDTQYF
-,TRBV5-6,TRBJ1-5,-,TGTGCCAGCAGCTTGGCCTACAGTGATCGCAATCAGCCCCAGCATTTT,CASSLAYSDRNQPQHF
-,TRBV27,TRBJ2-6,-,TGTGCCAGCAGTTTAAAAGCACCTGGGGCCAACGTCCTGACTTTC,CASSLKAPGANVLTF
-,TRBV28,TRBJ2-3,-,TGTGCCAGCAAATCGGGAGTAAGCACAGATACGCAGTATTTT,CASKSGVSTDTQYF
-,TRBV7-9,TRBJ1-1,TRBD1,TGTGCCAGCAGCCCCCGAGGGCGGGGGACAGTGAACACTGAAGCTTTCTTT,CASSPRGRGTVNTEAFF
few,TRBV5-1,TRBJ2-7,-,TGCGCCAGCAGCTTGGAGAACTCAGGCGAGCAGTACTTC,CASSLENSGEQYF
-,TRBV7-2,TRBJ2-5,-,TGTGCCAGCAGCCTGGCCGGATTAGAGACCCAGTACTTC,CASSLAGLETQYF
-,TRBV7-2,TRBJ2-3,-,TGTGCCAGCAGCCCCGGGACAGGACAATCCGGACTAGGGACGCAGTATTTT,CASSPGTGQSGLGTQYF
-,TRBV11-3,TRBJ2-3,-,TGTGCCAGCAGCTTAACACTACTCGATACGCAGTATTTT,CASSLTLLDTQYF
-,TRBV7-2,TRBJ2-7,-,TGTGCCAGCAGCTTAGTGCGGCAGGGCGGGGAGCAGTACTTC,CASSLVRQGGEQYF
-,TRBV5-1,TRBJ1-6,-,TGCGCCAGCAGCTTGGTGCCGGGCACCACAACTTATAATTCACCCCTCCACTTT,CASSLVPGTTTYNSPLHF
-,TRBV20-1,TRBJ2-1,-,TGCAGTGCTACCGGCGGACAGCGGTCTCTCTTC,CSATGGQRSLF
-,TRBV29-1,TRBJ2-2,-,TGCAGCGCCCTACGAGGGGACGGGGAGCTGTTTTTT,CSALRGDGELFF
-,TRBV2,TRBJ2-7,-,TGTGCCAGCAGTAAAGGGGACGTTTACGAGCAGTACTTC,CASSKGDVYEQYF
-,TRBV11-2,TRBJ2-1,TRBD2,TGTGCCAGCAGCCCCGGGACTATTACCTACAATGAGCAGTTCTTC,CASSPGTITYNEQFF
-,TRBV7-2,TRBJ2-3,-,TGTGCCAGCAGCTGGGGGGGCCGGGGAGATACGCAGTATTTT,CASSWGGRGDTQYF
-,TRBV7-9,TRBJ1-4,-,TGTGCCAGCAGCCCCGGGAGAGTAAATGAAAAACTGTTTTTT,CASSPGRVNEKLFF
-,TRBV10-2,TRBJ2-3,TRBD2,TGCGCCAGCATCCTAGCGGGGGCAGATACGCAGTATTTT,CASILAGADTQYF
-,TRBV5-4,TRBJ1-1,TRBD1,TGTGCCAGCAGCCGTACAGGGGTCAAAGAAGCTTTCTTT,CASSRTGVKEAFF
-,TRBV7-2,TRBJ1-5,-,TGTGCCAGCAGCTTAAAGAGGAGGGGTCAGCCCCAGCATTTT,CASSLKRRGQPQHF
-,TRBV7-8,TRBJ2-5,TRBD1,TGTGCCAGCAGCTCGGGGACAGGTCAAGAGACCCAGTACTTC,CASSSGTGQETQYF